The 18 T cell receptor beta chains below all came from one sample that was sequenced in a study of cytomegalovirus exposure and HLA in healthy donors. Researchers ran the PCR with 60 Vbeta and 13 Jbeta primers. Assay used: immunoSEQ multiplex PCR; TCRdb lists only in-frame clones, some missing. The sample holds about 120,000 clones; about three quarters are singletons and the top ten take around 12%. The sequencing sample was made of PBMCs. All receptors derive from a woman aged 40 to 50 in good health and CMV-seropositive.

This clone has more than one count but fewer than ten. This sequence joins TRBV5-1 and TRBJ1-4; D unresolved. Trimming shortened V by 1 base and J by 8 bases, and 9 bases separated the two germline ends. The CDR3 has 13 residues. Germline CDR1 SGHRS, CDR2 YFSETQ. The CDR3 nucleotides read TGCGCCAGCAGCTTGAACATCGAAGAAAAACTGTTTTTT. Its translation: CASSLNIEEKLFF. The full variable domain, its missing parts supplied by reference TRBV5-1 and TRBJ1-4, is KAGVTQTPRYLIKTRGQQVTLSCSPISGHRSVSWYQQTPGQGLQFLFEYFSETQRNKGNFPGRFSGRQFSNSRSEMNVSTLELGDSALYLCASSLNIEEKLFFGSGTQLSVL.

The chain recombines TRBV11-2 with TRBJ2-1; 13 bases align to TRBD2. V lost 7 bases and J lost 7; bases outside the gene matches: 7. From germline, CDR1 is SGHAT and CDR2 FQNNGV. The CDR3 extends over 15 amino acids. The CDR3 region has the DNA TGTGCCAGCAAGCTCGCGGGACTAGCGGGGAATGAGCAGTTCTTC. It specifies CASKLAGLAGNEQFF.

This clone occurred a few times. The chain couples TRBV5-5 to TRBJ2-5, with D perhaps matching TRBD2 (5 bases). The germline gives CDR1 SGHKS, CDR2 YYEKEE (reference sequence). The ends were cut back, 0 bases at V and 1 base at J, with 10 bases in the middle. There are 15 residues in the CDR3. This CDR3 reads CASSLGPGIQETQYF. CDR3 nucleotide sequence: TGTGCCAGCAGCTTGGGTCCCGGGATCCAAGAGACCCAGTACTTC.

The V and J genes are TRBV6-5 and TRBJ1-2; no definite D call. The germline V gene has CDR1 MNHEY and CDR2 SVGAGI. V was trimmed by 4 bases and J by 6 bases, leaving 12 bases between them. The CDR3 runs 13 residues. The CDR3 reads CASSFKWGDGYTF. Written as DNA, the CDR3 is TGTGCCAGCAGTTTCAAGTGGGGAGATGGCTACACCTTC.

This chain joins TRBV7-3 and TRBJ2-1; TRBD1 agrees at 12 bases. V dropped 5 bases and J dropped 13; count of bases not matched to a gene: 9. The CDR3 is 14 residues long. CDR1 is SGHTA, CDR2 FQGTGA, per germline. The CDR3 region is CASSLPGQGARQFF. CDR3 bases: TGTGCCAGCAGCCTCCCGGGACAGGGGGCGCGTCAGTTCTTC.

Here the CDR3 DNA reads TGTGCCAGCAGGGGGACAGTTAGCAATCAGCCCCAGCATTTT. This gives the protein CASRGTVSNQPQHF. This chain joins TRBV6-1 and TRBJ1-5; 7 bases map to TRBD1. V lost 6 bases to trimming and J lost 0 bases; unmatched junction nucleotides: 2. This CDR3 has 14 amino acids. CDR1 and CDR2 (germline): MNHNS, SASEGT.

This rearrangement joins TRBV30 to TRBJ2-5; TRBD1 matches at 7 bases. The CDR3 sequence is 15 residues long. Looked up from germline, CDR1 is GTSNPN and CDR2 is SVGIG (reference sequence). V lost 2 bases to trimming and J lost 2 bases; unmatched junction nucleotides: 8. This chain's CDR3 is CAWSTLQGPQETQYF. The CDR3 DNA is TGTGCCTGGAGTACCTTACAGGGGCCTCAAGAGACCCAGTACTTC. Supplemented by reference TRBV30 and TRBJ2-5, the full variable domain reads SQTIHQWPATLVQPVGSPLSLECTVEGTSNPNLYWYRQAAGRGLQLLFYSVGIGQISSEVPQNLSASRPQDRQFILSSKKLLLSDSGFYLCAWSTLQGPQETQYFGPGTRLLVL.

This clone was observed a single time. V is TRBV5-1 and J is TRBJ2-3, with 9 nucleotides matching TRBD2. J gave up 6 bases and V 6 bases, and 11 bases lay outside the gene matches. The CDR3 extends over 15 amino acids. The germline gives CDR1 SGHRS, CDR2 YFSETQ. CDR3 loop: CASKVGGGAGDTQYF. Written as DNA, the CDR3 is TGCGCCAGCAAAGTCGGCGGGGGGGCGGGGGATACGCAGTATTTT.

V gene TRBV29-1 combines with J gene TRBJ2-6; tentatively, D is TRBD1 (5 bases). The ends were cut back, 5 bases at V and 4 bases at J, with 9 bases in the middle. CDR3 size: 13 residues. CDR1 is SQVTM and CDR2 is ANQGSEA in the germline V gene. The CDR3 sequence is CSVQGTGANVLTF. Here the CDR3 DNA reads TGCAGCGTTCAGGGTACCGGGGCCAACGTCCTGACTTTC.

The J gene is TRBJ2-7, the V gene TRBV5-6, with D perhaps TRBD1 (7 bases). V was cut by 1 base and J by 4 bases, with 18 bases left in between. CDR3 size: 16 residues. Germline V gene data show CDR1 as SGHDT and CDR2 as YYEEEE. The CDR3 protein is CASSLLGAGGRYEQYF. The CDR3 region has the DNA TGTGCCAGCAGCTTGCTCGGGGCAGGGGGGCGGTACGAGCAGTACTTC.

As to this clone: Other DNA sequences in the sample encode the same CDR3. The genes are TRBV23-1 and TRBJ1-5; D may be TRBD1 (6 bases). TRBV23-1 is identified as an open reading frame with a role that is uncertain. CDR3 length: 17 residues. V was trimmed by 4 bases and J by 3 bases, leaving 19 bases between them. The CDR3 here is CASSPPGEGDHNQPQHF. The CDR3 DNA reads as TGCGCCAGCAGTCCTCCGGGGGAGGGGGACCACAATCAGCCCCAGCATTTT.

In its sample, this clone was seen a few times. V gene TRBV5-6 combines with J gene TRBJ1-1, with a possible D match to TRBD1 (6 bases). Germline CDR1 and CDR2: SGHDT and YYEEEE. V lost 1 base and J 1 base, leaving 11 bases between the germline ends. This CDR3 region has 15 residues. This CDR3 reads CASSLLRQENTEAFF. The CDR3 nucleotides read TGTGCCAGCAGCTTGTTAAGACAGGAGAACACTGAAGCTTTCTTT.

The V and J genes are TRBV12-5 and TRBJ1-5; D is uncertain. Trimming cost V 1 base and J 0 bases, with 13 bases left between them. This CDR3 region has 17 residues. Germline CDR1 reads LGHNT; CDR2 reads FRNRAP. CDR3 protein: CASGLGEGLPSNQPQHF. As DNA, the CDR3 is TGTGCTAGTGGTTTGGGGGAGGGCCTCCCTAGCAATCAGCCCCAGCATTTT.

V is TRBV30 and J is TRBJ1-1; weak D call: TRBD1 (5 bases). Per the germline V gene, CDR1 is GTSNPN and CDR2 is SVGIG (reference sequence). The CDR3 runs 13 residues. The V and J ends lost 5 bases and 1 base respectively, with 11 bases between them. The DNA of the CDR3 is TGTGCCTGGCTGGTTACAGGGAACACTGAAGCTTTCTTT. This codes for CAWLVTGNTEAFF. Full variable domain (rest looked up from reference TRBV30 and TRBJ1-1): SQTIHQWPATLVQPVGSPLSLECTVEGTSNPNLYWYRQAAGRGLQLLFYSVGIGQISSEVPQNLSASRPQDRQFILSSKKLLLSDSGFYLCAWLVTGNTEAFFGQGTRLTVV.

The rearrangement joins TRBV2 to TRBJ1-1; D remains ambiguous. Per germline, CDR1 SNHLY and CDR2 FYNNEI. The CDR3 is 13 amino acids. V lost 5 bases and J lost 5, with 12 bases in between. CDR3 coding DNA: TGTGCCAGCAGTTTCGGAGGATTGACTGAAGCTTTCTTT. This codes for CASSFGGLTEAFF.

This chain uses TRBV2 with TRBJ1-2; perhaps TRBD1 as D (5 bases). The germline gives CDR1 SNHLY, CDR2 FYNNEI. CDR3 length: 14 amino acids. Trimming cost V 2 bases and J 8 bases, with 15 bases left between them. Here the CDR3 DNA reads TGTGCCAGCAGTGAAAGGTCGGGGGTAAGGGGCTACACCTTC. Its translation is CASSERSGVRGYTF.

The CDR3 reads CASSLYSFRRRRRAEAFF. CDR3 DNA sequence: TGTGCCAGCAGTTTATATTCCTTTCGAAGGAGGAGGCGAGCTGAAGCTTTCTTT. The rearrangement links TRBV27 to TRBJ1-1; D is ambiguous. Germline loops: CDR1 MNHEY, CDR2 SMNVEV (reference sequence). Trimming took 1 base from V and 6 from J, leaving 24 bases between them. The CDR3 sequence is 18 residues long.

CDR3 protein: CASRTQGFSNQPQHF. The DNA of the CDR3 is TGTGCCAGTAGGACACAGGGGTTTAGCAATCAGCCCCAGCATTTT. The genes are TRBV19 and TRBJ1-5; TRBD1 matches at 7 bases. The CDR3 runs to 15 residues. V shed 6 bases and J 0 bases; nucleotides not matched to a gene: 5. Germline CDR1 reads LNHDA; CDR2 reads SQIVND (reference sequence).